This T cell receptor (beta chain) emerged from a study of cytomegalovirus exposure and HLA in healthy donors. Study findings and constraints: Being productive about 87% or about 30% of the time was typical of most TCR beta V segments in an earlier analysis.

CDR3 length: 13 amino acids. The germline gives CDR1 ENHRY, CDR2 SYGVKD. Trimming removed 3 bases from V and 5 bases from J, with 11 bases in between. Amplification used 60 Vbeta primers and 13 Jbeta primers. Some clones are missing from TCRdb's copy, which holds only in-frame ones; the method was immunoSEQ multiplex PCR. The sample has 120,000 to 150,000 clones; 50% to 75% are singletons. As to this clone: Its cognate antigen is unknown.

Source material: PBMCs. This TCR was recovered from a woman in her thirties in good health and CMV-seropositive. This chain links TRBV10-3 with TRBJ2-7, with D maybe TRBD2 (5 bases). CDR3 nucleotide sequence: TGTGCCATCAGTGATTTCCTCGGGGACGAGCAGTACTTC. Translation gives CAISDFLGDEQYF.